This T cell receptor beta chain was sequenced during a study of CD8 T cells in ankylosing spondylitis. TCRdb reprocessed the 5' RACE reads via MiXCR and lists one record per CDR3 protein. The profile shows a few hundred thousand distinct CDR3 sequences, more than 20% of them singletons. Sequenced input: blood, either unsorted or a sorted T cell fraction (not recorded which). This clonotype was sampled from a female donor with ankylosing spondylitis or in good health (not recorded which).

The CDR3 loop is CATLEDRTDTQYF. CDR3 nucleotides: TGTGCCACCCTGGAGGACCGCACAGATACGCAGTATTTT. V is TRBV6-2 or TRBV6-3 and J is TRBJ2-3; a weak D match, TRBD2 (5 bases). V was shortened by 10 bases and J by 1 base, with 12 bases between the two germline ends. This CDR3 is 13 amino acids long. The germline V gene encodes CDR1 MNHEY and CDR2 SVGEGT.